This T cell receptor (beta chain) was observed in a study of blood T cells in healthy people across ages. Trimming cost V 2 bases and J 4 bases; bases outside gene matches: 5. CDR1 is DFQATT and CDR2 is SNEGSKA in the germline V gene (reference sequence). This CDR3 region has 15 residues. At least ten counts were recorded for this clonotype. Its antigen remains unidentified. General study points: A conclusive naive versus antigen-experienced comparison was prevented by the unsorted PBMCs.

Alongside a J-beta primer mix, a sample-barcoded 5' primer served in a second PCR lasting about 7 to 11 cycles. TCRdb re-called the 5' RACE reads with MiXCR, one entry per CDR3 protein. The sample holds over 950,000 distinct CDR3 sequences, 35% to 45% seen once. V gene TRBV20-1 combines with J gene TRBJ2-3; 11 bases are a match to TRBD2. The clonotype comes from a man in his late teens or twenties in good health. Sequencing used blood. The CDR3 DNA reads as TGCAGTGCTAGACAACTAGCGGGGGTGTCAGATACGCAGTATTTT. Its protein product is CSARQLAGVSDTQYF.